This record concerns one T cell receptor beta chain sequence. What antigen it recognizes has not been identified. No much larger clone exists at a distance of one base, and base qualities are not known. From cysteine to phenylalanine, the CDR3 is 13 amino acids long. Of the read, only the CDR3 DNA is kept; its 39 bases are in frame from base 1. Ends trimmed: V by 5 bases, J by 7 bases; bases unmatched to a gene: 7. CDR1 and CDR2, per the germline V gene (reference sequence), are LGHDT and YNNKEL. This record belongs to a study of blood T cell repertoires in COVID-19 (dated by TCRdb to 2019 to 2021). In the study overall: Samples covering the acute and convalescent phases of COVID-19 were provided by collaborators in the United States, Italy and Spain. The prospective study material was composed of cDNA or gDNA derived from T cells, B-cell-depleted T cells, or PBMCs. Deeply sampled blood TCRbeta repertoires from subjects exposed to, actively infected with, or recovered from COVID-19 were included in the dataset. A freely available public database, intended as a resource for researchers studying the immune response to SARS-CoV-2, is where the repertoires were released. Samples came from the ongoing ImmuneRACE study (first 160 participants) plus 1,254 subjects from 6 global collaborators. Sample metadata almost always included a de-identified subject ID, COVID-19 status, age in years and sex. Where available, HLA class I and class II types were obtained from metadata supplied by the sample provider rather than from assay-based typing. Here is what the overall study found, with its caveats: The quantity of clinical and demographic metadata differed by source and by participant and was supplied without curation.

One collaborating source in Seattle enrolled patients during active infection and followed them longitudinally through the course of disease. Whole blood was collected in K2EDTA tubes by collaborating institutions according to the institutions' own protocols. For TCRbeta analysis, collaborator samples were shipped as frozen whole blood, as isolated PBMCs, or as DNA extracted from either sample type. TCRbeta CDR3 regions were amplified from genomic DNA by means of the immunoSEQ Assay, a bias-controlled multiplex PCR. Per the original workflow: The number of nucleated cells in each sample was estimated by amplification of reference gene primers within the assay. Sequence reads were collapsed and filtered to measure the absolute abundance of every unique TCRbeta CDR3 rearrangement. For each sample, productive Simpson clonality was calculated as the square root of Simpson's diversity index over productive rearrangements. The table was pulled from immuneACCESS by TCRdb, which kept in-frame rearrangements only. Such tables lose some clones; where checked, under half of the loss comes from unresolved V genes, and the rest has no known cause. The V and J calls and clone size come from that table; D and trimming were worked out from the DNA. Across this sample there are about 69,000 clones, with more than 80% seen only once. The ten top clones hold about 14% of the sample.

This chain joins TRBV3-1 (or the pseudogene TRBV3-2) to TRBJ2-7; TRBD2 matches 8 bases in the middle. Sequences were obtained from peripheral blood. The source is a man aged 45-65 years with COVID-19, enrolled during active disease. The CDR3 protein: CASSLGLVEEQYF. DNA sequence: TGTGCCAGCAGCTTGGGACTAGTCGAAGAGCAGTACTTC.